This T cell receptor beta chain was retrieved from a study of blood T cell repertoires in COVID-19. Turning to the study itself: Both acute and convalescent COVID-19 samples were obtained from the United States, Italy and Spain.

The assay was immunoSEQ multiplex PCR, and TCRdb's table has in-frame clones only and misses some. The table lists 12,000 to 15,000 clones, 87% of them singletons. This sequence was found in a human donor in a cohort sampled during active COVID-19. Source material: peripheral blood.

The CDR3 region has the DNA TGTGCCAGCAGTTTAGAAGGCGGCTACGAGCAGTACTTC. Its translation: CASSLEGGYEQYF. The rearrangement uses TRBV12-3 or TRBV12-4 and TRBJ2-7, with D uncertain. This CDR3 region has 13 residues. The germline V and J ends were trimmed by 1 base and 3 bases, with 7 bases remaining between them.